This T cell receptor beta chain was sequenced during a study of shared clonotypes between healthy human individuals. Study background: Two women and a few men aged 18 to 49 served as donors. Study-wide findings and caveats: Genetic and exposure-history diversity was limited by the small donor number.

The CDR3 has 12 residues. V was pared by 0 bases and J by 9 bases, with 6 bases between. Germline CDR1 and CDR2: MDHEN and SYDVKM. A single count supports this clone. Its target is not known. TCRdb's table, derived via immunoSEQ multiplex PCR, lists solely in-frame clones and lacks some. The repertoire holds 1.4 million to 1.5 million clones, 95% to 97% seen once, with approximately 1% in the top ten. The rearrangement links TRBV28 to TRBJ2-1, with D uncertain. The sample comprised naive CD4+ T cells sorted from blood. The sample's subset: CD45RA+ positively selected. This receptor was obtained from a man under 40 in good health. The CDR3, as DNA: TGTGCCAGCAGTTTATGGCCTGGTGAGCAGTTCTTC. This translates into CASSLWPGEQFF.